These 28 T cell receptor beta chains originate from one sample sequenced in a study of chemoradiotherapy in HPV16-positive cancers. TCRdb's copy holds only in-frame clones and misses some; the assay was immunoSEQ multiplex PCR. The sample shows under 8,500 clones, around 88% of them seen only once. The sample consisted of blood, taken from a patient who underwent chemoradiotherapy. Receptors originate from a human donor with HPV-associated anogenital cancer.

V is TRBV7-9 and J is TRBJ1-6; no reliable D call. CDR1 and CDR2 (germline): SEHNR, FQNEAQ (reference sequence). The CDR3 loop spans 14 amino acids. Trimming left V 3 bases short and J 8 bases short, with 11 bases between. DNA of the CDR3: TGTGCCAGCAGCTTCGCTCCCCCTGATTCACCCCTCCACTTT. This gives the protein CASSFAPPDSPLHF.

The chain combines TRBV29-1 with TRBJ2-5; 9 bases are shared with TRBD1. The trim removed 6 bases at V and 4 bases at J, leaving 6 bases unmatched. The germline V gene has CDR1 SQVTM and CDR2 ANQGSEA. The CDR3 covers 13 residues. The CDR3 nucleotides are TGCAGCGTGATGACGACAGGGGGAGAGACCCAGTACTTC. Translation: CSVMTTGGETQYF.

The chain combines TRBV15 with TRBJ2-2, with unresolved D. The CDR3 has 16 residues. Germline loops: CDR1 LNHNV, CDR2 YYDKDF (reference sequence). Trimming cost V 1 base and J 0 bases, with 9 bases left between them. In DNA form, the CDR3 reads TGTGCCACCAGCAGAGGGCTCCTTGCGAACACCGGGGAGCTGTTTTTT. Its translation is CATSRGLLANTGELFF.

The rearrangement links TRBV14 to TRBJ1-1; 10 positions agree with TRBD1. The junction had 5 bases not matched to a gene; V was cut back by 0 bases and J by 13 bases. The length of the CDR3 is 13 residues. Looked up from germline, CDR1 is SGHDN and CDR2 is FVKESK. Here the CDR3 reads CASSQDHGTGDFF. CDR3 coding DNA: TGTGCCAGCAGCCAAGATCATGGGACAGGGGATTTCTTT.

The gene calls are TRBV5-6 and TRBJ1-5; D may be TRBD1 (6 bases). Looked up from germline, CDR1 is SGHDT and CDR2 is YYEEEE. The CDR3 has 15 residues. V dropped 1 base and J dropped 2 bases, with 10 bases sitting between them. CDR3: CASSLRGEGNQPQHF. CDR3 sequence (DNA): TGTGCCAGCAGCTTGAGGGGGGAGGGCAATCAGCCCCAGCATTTT.

The genes are TRBV6-4 and TRBJ2-7; TRBD2 matches at 8 bases. From germline, CDR1 is MRHNA and CDR2 SNTAGT. The CDR3 has 12 residues. The V segment lost 2 bases and the J segment 6 bases; nucleotides outside the gene matches: 0. CDR3 in amino acids: CASSDRGGEQYV. The DNA of the CDR3 is TGTGCCAGCAGTGACCGGGGGGGCGAGCAGTACGTC.

The rearrangement uses TRBV5-1 and TRBJ2-7; no reliable D call. With 0 bases removed from V and 4 bases from J, the gap between germline ends came to 2 bases. The CDR3 contains 11 residues. Germline loops: CDR1 SGHRS, CDR2 YFSETQ. The CDR3 region has the DNA TGCGCCAGCAGCTTGGAGTACGAGCAGTACTTC. It specifies CASSLEYEQYF.

The gene calls are TRBV7-9 and TRBJ1-6; maybe TRBD1 (5 bases). This CDR3 is built from 17 residues. From germline, CDR1 is SEHNR and CDR2 FQNEAQ (reference sequence). V was pared by 5 bases and J by 0 bases, with 14 bases between. The CDR3 spells CASSPPTVSSYNSPLHF. The CDR3 DNA is TGTGCCAGCAGCCCACCGACAGTGAGCTCCTATAATTCACCCCTCCACTTT.

V is TRBV28 and J is TRBJ2-7, with 8 bases lining up with TRBD1. The CDR3 contains 15 residues. V lost 4 bases, J lost 6 bases, and 11 bases stayed unmatched. CDR1 is MDHEN, CDR2 SYDVKM, per germline. The CDR3 here is CASSSSQGGELEQYV. Here the CDR3 DNA reads TGTGCCAGCAGTTCTTCACAGGGGGGTGAGCTCGAGCAGTACGTC.

The chain couples TRBV10-3 to TRBJ2-7; D is tentatively TRBD1 or TRBD2 (5 bases each). The ends were cut back, 6 bases at V and 4 bases at J, with 13 bases in the middle. Germline CDR1 reads ENHRY; CDR2 reads SYGVKD. The CDR3 is made up of 13 amino acids. The CDR3 loop is CAIRARDGYEQYV. CDR3 in DNA: TGTGCCATCAGAGCTAGGGACGGTTACGAGCAGTACGTC.

The V gene is TRBV5-1, the J gene TRBJ2-5; TRBD2 agrees at 9 bases. This CDR3 comprises 15 residues. Trimming took 4 bases from V and 5 from J; bases not matched to a gene: 9. The V gene's germline CDR1 is SGHRS and CDR2 YFSETQ. The CDR3 loop is CASSGEGTSRETQYF. The DNA of the CDR3 is TGCGCCAGCAGCGGAGAAGGGACTAGCAGGGAGACCCAGTACTTC.

The chain recombines TRBV30 with TRBJ1-2, with D uncertain. CDR1 and CDR2 (germline): GTSNPN, SVGIG (reference sequence). V lost 0 bases and J lost 7, with 6 bases in between. The CDR3 spans 11 residues. CDR3 sequence (DNA): TGTGCCTGGAGTGTAGGTACTGGCTACACCTTC. Protein product: CAWSVGTGYTF.

This clone is a singleton in its sample. The chain recombines TRBV6-1 with TRBJ2-7, with 9 bases lining up with TRBD1. The CDR3 covers 14 residues. V lost 6 bases and J lost 2; bases outside the gene matches: 5. Germline CDR1 MNHNS, CDR2 SASEGT. CDR3 loop: CASSADRGTYEQYF. Written as DNA, the CDR3 is TGTGCCAGCAGCGCCGACAGGGGGACCTACGAGCAGTACTTC.

The chain combines TRBV6-5 with TRBJ1-2; D is unresolved. Germline V gene lookup returns CDR1 MNHEY and CDR2 SVGAGI. The CDR3 covers 12 residues. Between the trimmed V and J ends, which lost 8 bases and 2 bases, there was a span of 9 bases. DNA for the CDR3: TGTGCCAGCTCCCAAGGGAACTATGGCTACACCTTC. The encoded protein is CASSQGNYGYTF.

This clone was picked up a small number of times. The chain combines TRBV2 with TRBJ1-6; D may be TRBD1 (5 bases). CDR3 length: 16 residues. The V and J ends lost 6 bases and 0 bases respectively, with 12 bases between them. Germline V gene sequence: CDR1 SNHLY, CDR2 FYNNEI. DNA for the CDR3: TGTGCCAGCAGGGACCCAGGGATCTCCTATAATTCACCCCTCCACTTT. It codes for CASRDPGISYNSPLHF.

V usage is TRBV5-1 and J usage is TRBJ1-6, with D perhaps TRBD1 (6 bases). With 4 bases removed from V and 9 bases from J, the gap between germline ends came to 17 bases. The CDR3 covers 15 residues. The germline gives CDR1 SGHRS, CDR2 YFSETQ. The CDR3 DNA is TGCGCCAGCAGCACGGGACAACTTGCTGGTTCACCCCTCCACTTT. This translates into CASSTGQLAGSPLHF.

V is TRBV19 and J is TRBJ2-7; D may correspond to TRBD1 or TRBD2 (5 bases each). The CDR3 is 14 residues long. Germline CDR1 is LNHDA and CDR2 is SQIVND (reference sequence). The V and J ends lost 3 bases and 2 bases respectively, with 11 bases between them. CDR3 nucleotide sequence: TGTGCCAGTAGTATCGGGGACGGAACCTACGAGCAGTACTTC. Encoded protein: CASSIGDGTYEQYF.

V usage is TRBV28 and J usage is TRBJ1-4, with D perhaps matching TRBD1 (5 bases). Germline loops: CDR1 MDHEN, CDR2 SYDVKM. The V end lost 7 bases, the J end lost 8 bases, and 11 bases lay between the germline ends. CDR3 length: 12 amino acids. For the CDR3, the DNA is TGTGCCAGCATAGGGGTCGGGGAAAAACTGTTTTTT. Residues: CASIGVGEKLFF.

This clone was seen only a few times. The rearrangement links TRBV7-9 to TRBJ1-2; 8 bases map to TRBD1. Germline V lookup: CDR1 SEHNR, CDR2 FQNEAQ (reference sequence). The junction had 4 bases not matched to a gene; V was cut back by 1 base and J by 6 bases. This CDR3 is built from 14 residues. CDR3 in amino acids: CASSLVAGGDGYTF. CDR3 coding DNA: TGTGCCAGCAGCTTAGTGGCAGGGGGCGATGGCTACACCTTC.

The table lists this clone with a count of one. This chain uses TRBV10-3 with TRBJ2-7; 7 bases agree with TRBD1. The germline V gene encodes CDR1 ENHRY and CDR2 SYGVKD. The V segment lost 3 bases and the J segment 2 bases; nucleotides outside the gene matches: 7. The CDR3 loop spans 15 amino acids. The CDR3 bases are TGTGCCATCAGTGACCCGACAGGGTTAGCCTACGAGCAGTACTTC. Translating it yields CAISDPTGLAYEQYF.

This sequence joins TRBV2 and TRBJ2-3; D is perhaps TRBD2 (5 bases). CDR1 is SNHLY, CDR2 FYNNEI, per germline. This CDR3 has 13 amino acids. V was shortened by 11 bases and J by 2 bases, with 14 bases between the two germline ends. The CDR3 DNA reads as TGTGCCGGGCGAGGCGGGCTCACAGATACGCAGTATTTT. Its translation: CAGRGGLTDTQYF.

On this clone: The same CDR3 arises from other DNA sequences in this sample as well. This chain uses TRBV12-5 with TRBJ1-1; D unclear. V was clipped by 6 bases and J by 1 base, with 9 bases between them. CDR3 length: 13 amino acids. CDR1 is LGHNT, CDR2 FRNRAP, per germline. CDR3: CASGLNSNTEAFF. CDR3 DNA: TGTGCTAGTGGGTTGAACTCGAACACTGAAGCTTTCTTT.

This sequence joins TRBV4-1 and TRBJ2-1, with D perhaps assigned TRBD1 or TRBD2 (5 bases each). The germline gives CDR1 MGHRA, CDR2 YSYEKL. V was shortened by 4 bases and J by 0 bases, with 10 bases between the two germline ends. The CDR3 loop spans 15 amino acids. The CDR3 region has the DNA TGCGCCAGCAGCCTTGGGACGGACTCCTACAATGAGCAGTTCTTC. Encoded protein: CASSLGTDSYNEQFF.

CDR3 sequence: CASSTSGGFPTGELFF. The DNA of the CDR3 is TGTGCCAGCAGTACTAGCGGGGGGTTCCCAACCGGGGAGCTGTTTTTT. This chain uses TRBV27 with TRBJ2-2; 12 bases align to TRBD2. V lost 5 bases and J lost 5; bases outside the gene matches: 6. CDR3 size: 16 residues. Germline V gene data show CDR1 as MNHEY and CDR2 as SMNVEV (reference sequence).

CDR3 sequence (DNA): TGTGCCAGCAGTTCGGGACAGACGACCGCGGATGGCTACACCTTC. This encodes CASSSGQTTADGYTF. The genes are TRBV2 and TRBJ1-2, with 7 bases fitting TRBD1. The germline CDR1 and CDR2 sequences are SNHLY and FYNNEI. The CDR3 has 15 amino acids. Germline trimming cut 5 bases from V and 6 bases from J; bases unmatched to any gene: 12.

The chain combines TRBV11-3 with TRBJ1-2; 8 bases align to TRBD1. CDR1 and CDR2 from the germline V gene are SGHNT and YENEEA. Unmatched junction bases numbered 2, after V lost 4 bases and J lost 4 bases. The CDR3 totals 13 residues. Here the CDR3 reads CASSSTGGYGYTF. The CDR3 region has the DNA TGTGCCAGCAGCTCTACAGGGGGCTATGGCTACACCTTC.

V gene TRBV5-6 combines with J gene TRBJ1-5; 9 nucleotides line up with TRBD1. This CDR3 has 15 residues. Looked up from germline, CDR1 is SGHDT and CDR2 is YYEEEE. Trimming took 5 bases from V and 2 from J; bases not matched to a gene: 5. The CDR3 sequence is CASSHRGLGNQPQHF. In nucleotides, the CDR3 is TGTGCCAGCAGTCACAGGGGGCTCGGCAATCAGCCCCAGCATTTT.

The chain has TRBV7-9 and TRBJ1-1; the match to TRBD1 covers 9 bases. This CDR3 comprises 14 residues. V dropped 10 bases and J dropped 4; count of bases not matched to a gene: 10. The germline V gene has CDR1 SEHNR and CDR2 FQNEAQ (reference sequence). This chain's CDR3 is CAIPTGGRGTEAFF. The CDR3 DNA reads TGTGCCATCCCGACAGGGGGAAGAGGCACTGAAGCTTTCTTT.